Listed below are T cell receptor beta chains from one sample, sequenced in a study of T-cell memory formation after mild COVID-19. TCRdb used MiXCR to reprocess the 5' RACE reads, holding one entry per CDR3 protein. The sample consists of fewer than 600,000 distinct CDR3 sequences, roughly a fifth of them appearing once. Sample: PBMCs or a T cell subset sorted from them (not recorded which). The receptors were gathered from an adult woman who had mild COVID-19 (a few samples of this study predate the infection). Cell type and time point are not known. The CDR3 runs from the conserved cysteine through the conserved F or W. The order of the fields is clone size, J gene, V gene, D gene, CDR3 protein, CDR3 DNA. The D gene is left open where the match is weak. Expanded clones are given a class, and other clones once, few, many or no size at all.

clone size: few; J gene: TRBJ1-2; V gene: TRBV3-1; D gene: .; CDR3 protein: CASSQVPGPNGYTF; CDR3 DNA: TGTGCCAGCAGCCAAGTGCCGGGTCCAAATGGCTACACCTTC
clone size: .; J gene: TRBJ1-6; V gene: TRBV6-1; D gene: TRBD1; CDR3 protein: CASRGQVQFLHF; CDR3 DNA: TGTGCCAGTCGTGGACAGGTCCAATTCCTCCACTTT
clone size: few; J gene: TRBJ2-4; V gene: TRBV4-1; D gene: .; CDR3 protein: CASSPSTTAQPFYF; CDR3 DNA: TGCGCCAGCAGCCCATCCACGACAGCCCAACCCTTCTACTTC
clone size: .; J gene: TRBJ2-2; V gene: TRBV4-1; D gene: .; CDR3 protein: CASRTGRGELFF; CDR3 DNA: TGCGCCAGCAGAACGGGCCGTGGGGAGCTGTTTTTT
clone size: few; J gene: TRBJ2-1; V gene: TRBV12-3/TRBV12-4; D gene: .; CDR3 protein: CASSIDRNEQFF; CDR3 DNA: TGTGCCAGCAGTATCGACCGCAATGAGCAGTTCTTC
clone size: many; J gene: TRBJ2-7; V gene: TRBV6-5; D gene: .; CDR3 protein: CASSYFSEQYF; CDR3 DNA: TGTGCCAGCAGTTACTTCAGCGAGCAGTACTTC
clone size: .; J gene: TRBJ2-1; V gene: TRBV19; D gene: .; CDR3 protein: CASSSTTGRYNEQFF; CDR3 DNA: TGTGCCAGTAGTTCAACAACAGGACGGTACAATGAGCAGTTCTTC
clone size: .; J gene: TRBJ2-2; V gene: TRBV5-6; D gene: TRBD1; CDR3 protein: CASSHRFDREAIYPNTGELFF; CDR3 DNA: TGTGCCAGCAGCCACCGATTCGACAGGGAAGCGATATACCCTAACACCGGGGAGCTGTTTTTT
clone size: .; J gene: TRBJ2-1; V gene: TRBV6-1; D gene: .; CDR3 protein: CASSQPLGGYNEQFF; CDR3 DNA: TGTGCCAGCAGTCAACCACTAGGGGGATACAATGAGCAGTTCTTC
clone size: .; J gene: TRBJ1-1; V gene: TRBV6-5; D gene: TRBD1; CDR3 protein: CASSYERPGGHEAFF; CDR3 DNA: TGTGCCAGCAGTTACGAAAGGCCAGGGGGCCACGAAGCTTTCTTT
clone size: few; J gene: TRBJ1-5; V gene: TRBV12-3/TRBV12-4; D gene: .; CDR3 protein: CASSQGVRGQPQHF; CDR3 DNA: TGTGCCAGCTCCCAGGGCGTACGCGGACAGCCCCAGCATTTT
clone size: .; J gene: TRBJ2-1; V gene: TRBV2; D gene: TRBD2; CDR3 protein: CASSVTSGVHNEQFF; CDR3 DNA: TGTGCCAGCAGTGTTACTAGCGGGGTTCACAATGAGCAGTTCTTC
clone size: .; J gene: TRBJ2-3; V gene: TRBV19; D gene: TRBD2; CDR3 protein: CASSFLAGVTDTQYF; CDR3 DNA: TGTGCCAGTAGTTTCTTAGCGGGAGTGACAGATACGCAGTATTTT
clone size: .; J gene: TRBJ1-1; V gene: TRBV15; D gene: .; CDR3 protein: CATSRDRVNTEAFF; CDR3 DNA: TGTGCCACCAGCAGAGATCGGGTTAACACTGAAGCTTTCTTT
clone size: .; J gene: TRBJ2-1; V gene: TRBV15; D gene: .; CDR3 protein: CATSQRQTFSPKQFF; CDR3 DNA: TGTGCCACCAGCCAGAGACAAACCTTTAGCCCGAAGCAGTTCTTC
clone size: few; J gene: TRBJ2-5; V gene: TRBV7-3; D gene: .; CDR3 protein: CASSPSGVGETQYF; CDR3 DNA: TGTGCCAGCAGCCCCTCGGGGGTGGGGGAGACCCAGTACTTC
clone size: few; J gene: TRBJ2-4; V gene: TRBV2; D gene: TRBD1; CDR3 protein: CASRETGASKNIQYF; CDR3 DNA: TGTGCCAGCAGGGAGACAGGGGCCTCAAAAAACATTCAGTACTTC
clone size: .; J gene: TRBJ2-7; V gene: TRBV20-1; D gene: .; CDR3 protein: CSARSPQRGPLYEQYF; CDR3 DNA: TGCAGTGCTAGATCGCCTCAAAGGGGTCCCCTCTACGAGCAGTACTTC
clone size: .; J gene: TRBJ2-1; V gene: TRBV11-2; D gene: .; CDR3 protein: CASSYWAASSYNEQFF; CDR3 DNA: TGTGCCAGCAGCTATTGGGCGGCAAGCTCCTACAATGAGCAGTTCTTC
clone size: .; J gene: TRBJ2-2; V gene: TRBV4-1; D gene: TRBD2; CDR3 protein: CASETSGRDSGELFF; CDR3 DNA: TGCGCCAGCGAGACTAGCGGGAGGGACTCCGGGGAGCTGTTTTTT
clone size: .; J gene: TRBJ2-4; V gene: TRBV19; D gene: TRBD1; CDR3 protein: CASSTGTVRIQYF; CDR3 DNA: TGTGCCAGTAGTACCGGGACAGTCAGAATTCAGTACTTC
clone size: many; J gene: TRBJ2-6; V gene: TRBV4-3; D gene: .; CDR3 protein: CASSRQRGSGANVLTF; CDR3 DNA: TGCGCCAGCAGCCGGCAAAGGGGCTCTGGGGCCAACGTCCTGACTTTC
clone size: many; J gene: TRBJ1-6; V gene: TRBV4-1; D gene: TRBD1; CDR3 protein: CASSLTPGQGGSPLHF; CDR3 DNA: TGCGCCAGCAGCCTGACGCCCGGACAGGGAGGATCACCCCTCCACTTT
clone size: few; J gene: TRBJ1-2; V gene: TRBV7-9; D gene: TRBD1; CDR3 protein: CASSLAGGQGDGYTF; CDR3 DNA: TGTGCCAGCAGCTTAGCGGGGGGACAGGGAGATGGCTACACCTTC
clone size: .; J gene: TRBJ2-1; V gene: TRBV3-1; D gene: .; CDR3 protein: CASSQDSGGASYNEQFF; CDR3 DNA: TGTGCCAGCAGCCAAGATAGTGGGGGGGCCTCCTACAATGAGCAGTTCTTC
clone size: .; J gene: TRBJ2-7; V gene: TRBV4-3; D gene: TRBD2; CDR3 protein: CASSQDLAGGQLYF; CDR3 DNA: TGCGCCAGCAGCCAAGACTTAGCGGGAGGGCAACTGTACTTC
clone size: few; J gene: TRBJ1-5; V gene: TRBV18; D gene: .; CDR3 protein: CASSPGYNQPQHF; CDR3 DNA: TGTGCCAGCTCACCAGGGTACAATCAGCCCCAGCATTTT
clone size: few; J gene: TRBJ2-1; V gene: TRBV5-1; D gene: TRBD1; CDR3 protein: CASSLVVTGINEQFF; CDR3 DNA: TGCGCCAGCAGCTTGGTGGTGACAGGGATCAATGAGCAGTTCTTC
clone size: .; J gene: TRBJ2-3; V gene: TRBV10-3; D gene: TRBD2; CDR3 protein: CAISDGTSLYF; CDR3 DNA: TGTGCCATCAGTGACGGGACTAGCTTGTATTTT
clone size: few; J gene: TRBJ1-5; V gene: TRBV29-1; D gene: TRBD1; CDR3 protein: CSVPGQGNQPQHF; CDR3 DNA: TGCAGCGTCCCGGGACAGGGGAATCAGCCCCAGCATTTT
clone size: few; J gene: TRBJ1-1; V gene: TRBV7-6; D gene: TRBD1; CDR3 protein: CASSPDRQGVAAFF; CDR3 DNA: TGTGCCAGCAGCCCGGACAGGCAGGGGGTTGCGGCTTTCTTT
clone size: .; J gene: TRBJ1-1; V gene: TRBV7-2; D gene: .; CDR3 protein: CASSPVGGDAFF; CDR3 DNA: TGTGCCAGCAGCCCAGTAGGGGGAGATGCTTTCTTT
clone size: .; J gene: TRBJ1-6; V gene: TRBV5-5; D gene: TRBD1; CDR3 protein: CASSQGQRDSPLHF; CDR3 DNA: TGTGCCAGCAGCCAGGGACAGAGGGACTCACCCCTCCACTTT